A single sample is the source of the 26 T cell receptor beta chains below, sequenced in a study of cytomegalovirus exposure and HLA in healthy donors. Use of 60 Vbeta and 13 Jbeta primers characterized the PCR. Produced via immunoSEQ multiplex PCR; TCRdb's table is partial and in-frame only. The sample has about 130,000 clones; around 83% are singletons. Sequenced: PBMCs. The receptor set was obtained from a girl aged 2 to 10 in good health and CMV-seronegative.

This clone has only a few counts. This chain joins TRBV4-1 and TRBJ1-5; no firm D call. CDR1 is MGHRA and CDR2 is YSYEKL in the germline V gene. There are 15 residues in the CDR3. The V and J ends lost 0 bases and 6 bases respectively, with 12 bases between them. The CDR3 DNA is TGCGCCAGCAGCCAAGAAGTACGTGGACTTCAGCCCCAGCATTTT. This encodes CASSQEVRGLQPQHF.

CDR3 protein: CASSRRRTGGKDTGELFF. CDR3 DNA sequence: TGCGCCAGCAGCCGGCGGAGAACAGGGGGCAAGGACACCGGGGAGCTGTTTTTT. The chain is built from TRBV4-1 and TRBJ2-2, with 9 bases that match TRBD1. Trimming removed 4 bases from V and 3 bases from J; junction bases left unmatched: 12. The length of the CDR3 is 18 residues. CDR1 MGHRA and CDR2 YSYEKL come from the germline V gene.

The V gene is TRBV5-1, the J gene TRBJ2-3; TRBD2 aligns across 9 bases. Per germline, CDR1 SGHRS and CDR2 YFSETQ. The CDR3 loop spans 17 amino acids. V trimming: 1 base; J trimming: 0 bases; junction bases outside the gene matches: 6. CDR3 residues: CASSLSSSGESTDTQYF. The CDR3 DNA reads TGCGCCAGCAGCTTGAGCTCTAGCGGGGAGAGCACAGATACGCAGTATTTT.

The V gene is TRBV5-6, the J gene TRBJ1-4; a possible D gene is TRBD1 (6 bases). Deletions cut 5 bases from V and 7 bases from J, with 15 bases between. Germline assignment: CDR1 SGHDT and CDR2 YYEEEE. The CDR3 covers 14 residues. The CDR3 DNA follows: TGTGCCAGCAGAAGAGGAGGGGGGGGTGAAAAACTGTTTTTT. It specifies CASRRGGGGEKLFF.

This chain connects TRBV2 to TRBJ2-5; D may be TRBD1 (6 bases). The germline CDR1 and CDR2 sequences are SNHLY and FYNNEI. V shed 6 bases and J shed 5 bases, with 22 bases lying between them. CDR3 length equals 16 residues. The CDR3 DNA follows: TGTGCCAGCAGGTTACTCACAGGGAAGGTCGGGGAGACCCAGTACTTC. Translating it yields CASRLLTGKVGETQYF. Filled out from reference TRBV2 and TRBJ2-5, the complete variable domain reads EPEVTQTPSHQVTQMGQEVILRCVPISNHLYFYWYRQILGQKVEFLVSFYNNEISEKSEIFDDQFSVERPDGSNFTLKIRSTKLEDSAMYFCASRLLTGKVGETQYFGPGTRLLVL.

The rearrangement links TRBV6-1 to TRBJ2-7, with 7 bases that match TRBD2. In germline, CDR1 is MNHNS, CDR2 SASEGT. This CDR3 has 15 amino acids. With V trimmed by 0 bases and J by 2 bases, 4 bases remained unmatched. CDR3 in DNA: TGTGCCAGCAGTGAAGCGGGGGAGGGAACCTACGAGCAGTACTTC. This encodes CASSEAGEGTYEQYF.

The genes are TRBV28 and TRBJ1-5; TRBD1 aligns across 7 bases. Germline V gene data show CDR1 as MDHEN and CDR2 as SYDVKM. Germline trimming cut 5 bases from V and 4 bases from J; bases unmatched to any gene: 11. The CDR3 is made up of 16 amino acids. The chain's CDR3 is CASSPPDRDGNQPQHF. As DNA, the CDR3 is TGTGCCAGCAGTCCCCCTGACAGGGATGGGAATCAGCCCCAGCATTTT.

The chain carries TRBV2 and TRBJ1-5; perhaps TRBD1 as D (5 bases). Germline assignment: CDR1 SNHLY and CDR2 FYNNEI. The CDR3 length is 17 residues. Between the trimmed V and J ends, which lost 4 bases and 5 bases, there was a span of 21 bases. The CDR3 DNA follows: TGTGCCAGCAGTGGGGGCAGGAATACCCCAAAAGATCAGCCCCAGCATTTT. This encodes CASSGGRNTPKDQPQHF.

V gene TRBV19 combines with J gene TRBJ1-5; 12 bases fit TRBD1. The V and J ends lost 5 bases and 6 bases, in that order; junction bases with no gene match: 8. CDR1 and CDR2 (germline): LNHDA, SQIVND (reference sequence). The CDR3 length is 16 residues. The CDR3 region has the DNA TGTGCCAGTAGTGTTCTCGGGACAGGGGGCTTTCAGCCCCAGCATTTT. Its protein is CASSVLGTGGFQPQHF.

This chain connects TRBV5-1 to TRBJ2-7; 8 nucleotides match TRBD2. The V segment lost 2 bases and the J segment 0 bases; nucleotides outside the gene matches: 1. From germline, CDR1 is SGHRS and CDR2 YFSETQ. This CDR3 is 14 amino acids long. The CDR3 nucleotides read TGCGCCAGCAGCTTAAGCGGGAGCTCCTACGAGCAGTACTTC. The encoded protein is CASSLSGSSYEQYF.

The chain employs TRBV4-2 and TRBJ2-3; TRBD2 matches 10 bases. V dropped 4 bases and J dropped 3; count of bases not matched to a gene: 4. The CDR3 consists of 15 residues. Germline CDR1 reads LGHNA; CDR2 reads YNFKEQ. The CDR3 protein is CASSLVAGGTDTQYF. As DNA, the CDR3 is TGTGCCAGCAGCCTTGTAGCGGGGGGAACAGATACGCAGTATTTT.

The rearrangement uses TRBV27 and TRBJ2-1, with 9 bases fitting TRBD2. J gave up 10 bases and V 0 bases, and 7 bases lay outside the gene matches. Germline assignment: CDR1 MNHEY and CDR2 SMNVEV (reference sequence). This CDR3 region has 15 residues. The CDR3 here is CASSLSPPGLAEQFF. The CDR3 region has the DNA TGTGCCAGCAGTTTATCCCCCCCCGGACTAGCGGAGCAGTTCTTC.

The rearrangement links TRBV28 to TRBJ2-2; 10 bases map to TRBD2. The ends lost 5 bases at V and 8 bases at J; junction bases unmatched: 8. The CDR3 runs 15 residues. CDR1 is MDHEN and CDR2 is SYDVKM in the germline V gene. The CDR3 region is CASSVRAGGAGELFF. CDR3 coding DNA: TGTGCCAGCAGTGTTCGAGCGGGAGGGGCGGGGGAGCTGTTTTTT.

J is TRBJ2-1 and V is TRBV27, with 10 bases fitting TRBD2. CDR1 and CDR2 from the germline V gene are MNHEY and SMNVEV (reference sequence). The CDR3 is 16 amino acids. V shed 10 bases, J shed 7 bases, and the junction held 16 bases outside the gene matches. CDR3 coding DNA: TGTGCCACCCAACCGGGGCTAGCGGGAGTTTTGAATGAGCAGTTCTTC. Translated, it gives CATQPGLAGVLNEQFF.

The J gene is TRBJ2-5, the V gene TRBV7-9, with D perhaps matching TRBD2 (6 bases). The DNA matches TRBJ2-7 better at its end, which makes the J call doubtful. The CDR3 totals 14 residues. CDR1 SEHNR and CDR2 FQNEAQ come from the germline V gene (reference sequence). The CDR3, as DNA: TGTGCCATTACACGACGGGACTCCTCCTACGAGCAGTACTTC. Its protein product is CAITRRDSSYEQYF.

This clone was seen a few times. The rearrangement links TRBV10-3 to TRBJ2-1; TRBD2 agrees at 7 bases. In germline, CDR1 is ENHRY, CDR2 SYGVKD. The V gene end was trimmed by 5 bases and the J gene end by 0 bases; junction bases not matched to a gene: 13. This CDR3 has 18 residues. Here the CDR3 reads CAISHGELALGSYNEQFF. The CDR3 DNA is TGTGCCATCAGTCACGGGGAACTAGCGTTGGGCTCCTACAATGAGCAGTTCTTC.

This chain joins TRBV5-6 and TRBJ2-7, with TRBD2 as a possible D gene (7 bases). The CDR3 runs to 18 residues. The ends were cut back, 2 bases at V and 1 base at J, with 22 bases in the middle. Germline CDR1 and CDR2: SGHDT and YYEEEE. The CDR3 is CASSFFSRAGHKSYEQYF. CDR3 bases: TGTGCCAGCAGCTTTTTTTCGAGAGCGGGACATAAATCCTACGAGCAGTACTTC.

This chain joins TRBV5-1 and TRBJ2-6, with 8 bases identical to TRBD2. The J segment lost 1 base and the V segment lost 4 bases, leaving 10 bases of the junction unmatched. Germline lookup yields CDR1 SGHRS and CDR2 YFSETQ. The CDR3 totals 18 residues. The chain's CDR3 is CASSPLAAGNSGANVLTF. In DNA form, the CDR3 reads TGCGCCAGCAGCCCACTAGCGGCCGGTAATTCTGGGGCCAACGTCCTGACTTTC. The whole variable domain, remainder taken from reference TRBV5-1 and TRBJ2-6, is KAGVTQTPRYLIKTRGQQVTLSCSPISGHRSVSWYQQTPGQGLQFLFEYFSETQRNKGNFPGRFSGRQFSNSRSEMNVSTLELGDSALYLCASSPLAAGNSGANVLTFGAGSRLTVL.

The chain combines TRBV7-7 with TRBJ2-5, with TRBD1 as a possible D gene (6 bases). This CDR3 has 14 residues. Trimming removed 5 bases at V and 2 bases at J, with 12 bases between. CDR1 is SSHAT and CDR2 is FNYEAQ in the germline V gene (reference sequence). CDR3 in amino acids: CASSPRTAQETQYF. The DNA of the CDR3 is TGTGCCAGCAGCCCAAGGACAGCTCAAGAGACCCAGTACTTC.

The rearrangement uses TRBV4-2 and TRBJ2-7; weak D call: TRBD1 (6 bases). The V end was cut by 5 bases, the J end by 2 bases, with 16 bases between. The length of the CDR3 is 15 residues. Looked up from germline, CDR1 is LGHNA and CDR2 is YNFKEQ. This CDR3 reads CASSSRVGTTYEQYF. CDR3 sequence (DNA): TGTGCCAGCAGCTCCCGGGTGGGGACAACCTACGAGCAGTACTTC.

The V and J genes are TRBV30 and TRBJ1-4; D unclear. The CDR3 contains 13 residues. Trimming took 0 bases from V and 5 from J, leaving 7 bases between them. Looked up from germline, CDR1 is GTSNPN and CDR2 is SVGIG (reference sequence). CDR3 sequence (DNA): TGTGCCTGGAGTGTACTAAGGAATGAAAAACTGTTTTTT. Amino acids: CAWSVLRNEKLFF.

The rearrangement joins TRBV11-2 to TRBJ1-4; maybe TRBD1 (6 bases). V was shortened by 0 bases and J by 5 bases, with 13 bases between the two germline ends. This CDR3 is built from 16 residues. Germline CDR1 is SGHAT and CDR2 is FQNNGV. CDR3: CASSLDLGQRNEKLFF. DNA for the CDR3: TGTGCCAGCAGCTTAGATCTTGGACAGCGGAATGAAAAACTGTTTTTT.

The chain is built from TRBV7-9 and TRBJ2-5; TRBD1 might be the D (7 bases). V was clipped by 5 bases and J by 5 bases, with 21 bases between them. Per the germline V gene, CDR1 is SEHNR and CDR2 is FQNEAQ (reference sequence). The CDR3 sequence is 16 residues long. This chain's CDR3 is CASSPAGQPRSETQYF. The CDR3 DNA reads as TGTGCCAGCAGCCCGGCGGGACAGCCCAGATCGGAGACCCAGTACTTC.

This clone showed up just once. The gene calls are TRBV27 and TRBJ2-1; D is unclear. This CDR3 spans 16 amino acids. CDR1 is MNHEY, CDR2 SMNVEV, per germline (reference sequence). Trimming took 6 bases from V and 2 from J, leaving 17 bases between them. CDR3 region: CASRPLNGYPYNEQFF. CDR3 DNA: TGTGCCAGCAGACCATTAAACGGTTACCCCTACAATGAGCAGTTCTTC.

V is TRBV10-3 and J is TRBJ1-2; 8 bases agree with TRBD1. The V gene end was trimmed by 4 bases and the J gene end by 4 bases; junction bases not matched to a gene: 5. The CDR3 spans 14 residues. Germline-derived CDR1 and CDR2 are ENHRY and SYGVKD. In DNA form, the CDR3 reads TGTGCCATCAGTGGCGGGACAGGAATCTATGGCTACACCTTC. It encodes CAISGGTGIYGYTF.

This clone was seen once. As DNA, the CDR3 is TGTGCCAGCACACTACCTAAGACAGGGAACTATGGCTACACCTTC. This gives the protein CASTLPKTGNYGYTF. This chain joins TRBV6-1 and TRBJ1-2; 7 positions agree with TRBD1. The CDR3 runs to 15 residues. The germline CDR1 and CDR2 sequences are MNHNS and SASEGT. After removal of 7 bases from V and 2 bases from J, the junction contained 10 bases not matched to a gene.